The sequence of this T cell receptor beta chain was determined in a study of regulatory T cells in long-lasting Graves disease. Construction of the TCR beta libraries employed iRepertoire HTBI primers in conjunction with Arm-PCR of CDR3 regions. MiXCR, run by TCRdb on the multiplex PCR reads, gives a single entry per CDR3 protein. The sample includes about 450,000 distinct CDR3 sequences, approximately 16% of them seen just once. Indicated time point: newly diagnosed GD, antithyroid drugs for less than 3 months. PBMCs were the source of the RNA used for TCR sequencing. Each of the patients was recruited from an endocrinology department situated in Xi'an, China. This clonotype was counted a few times. The CDR3 length is 14 residues. Trimming stripped 3 bases from V and 0 bases from J, with 8 bases between. Germline-derived CDR1 and CDR2 are MDHEN and SYDVKM. This sample was shared with a second study, whose subject was T cells in Graves' hyperthyroidism and ophthalmopathy. Per that study: Pregnant or lactating patients were excluded, as were those with uncontrolled infection or other autoimmune disease. Clonotypes that were expanded in thyroid above 0.001 mostly appeared in blood too.

Material: peripheral blood mononuclear cells (PBMCs), obtained at new diagnosis, from a patient treated with antithyroid drugs. This receptor was obtained from a woman between 25 and 40 years old with Graves disease. The chain recombines TRBV28 with TRBJ1-1, with D unresolved. CDR3 sequence: CASSFVPMNTEAFF. Written as DNA, the CDR3 is TGTGCCAGCAGTTTCGTACCCATGAACACTGAAGCTTTCTTT.